This T cell receptor (beta chain) is drawn from a study of cytomegalovirus exposure and HLA in healthy donors. General study findings and limits: Association with HLA alleles at 0.05 false discovery rate was found for roughly 17,000 TCR beta sequences in a later analysis. CMV serostatus was the only recorded immune exposure for donors. Diagnosis of cytomegalovirus status made by the classifier reportedly showed high specificity and sensitivity.

The PCR employed 60 Vbeta primers together with 13 Jbeta primers. The assay was immunoSEQ multiplex PCR, and TCRdb's table has in-frame clones only and misses some. The sample carries about 190,000 clones, 65% to 80% recorded once. Regarding this clone: Its antigen is unidentified.

Sequencing input: PBMCs. This TCR was recovered from a man aged 25-45 years in good health and CMV-seropositive.

DNA for the CDR3: TGTGCCAGCAGCAAAGACATGACAGGGGATGAAAAACTGTTTTTT. Its protein product is CASSKDMTGDEKLFF. The chain uses TRBV21-1 and TRBJ1-4; the table calls TRBD1, which could not be checked here. TRBV21-1 is a pseudogene locus. This CDR3 contains 15 residues.